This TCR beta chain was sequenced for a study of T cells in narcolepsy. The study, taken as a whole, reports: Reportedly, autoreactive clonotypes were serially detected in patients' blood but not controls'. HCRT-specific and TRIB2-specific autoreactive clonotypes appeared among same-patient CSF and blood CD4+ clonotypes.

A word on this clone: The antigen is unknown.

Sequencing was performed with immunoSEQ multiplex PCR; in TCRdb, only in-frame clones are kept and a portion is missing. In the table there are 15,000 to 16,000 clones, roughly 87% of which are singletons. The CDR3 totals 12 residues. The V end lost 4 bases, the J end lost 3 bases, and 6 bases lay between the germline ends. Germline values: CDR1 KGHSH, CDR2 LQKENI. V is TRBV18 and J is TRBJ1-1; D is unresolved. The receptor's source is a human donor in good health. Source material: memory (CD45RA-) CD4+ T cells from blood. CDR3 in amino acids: CASSQQDTEAFF. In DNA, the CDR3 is TGTGCCAGCTCACAGCAGGACACTGAAGCTTTCTTT.